Presented here are 23 T cell receptor beta chains from one specimen sequenced in a study of T cell responses to AZD1222 COVID-19 vaccine. Repertoires were generated with immunoSEQ multiplex PCR, while TCRdb's copy carries only in-frame clones and drops some. Among tens of thousands of clones listed, just over 90% were seen once. The input for sequencing was peripheral blood, taken 28 days after the second dose of the MenACWY control vaccine. The receptors were gathered from an adult who received the MenACWY meningococcal vaccine as a control.

CDR3 amino acids: CAAGGQATNEKLFF. The CDR3 DNA reads TGTGCCGCCGGGGGGCAGGCAACTAATGAAAAACTGTTTTTT. The J gene is TRBJ1-4, the V gene TRBV27; tentative D call: TRBD1 (6 bases). Trimming shortened V by 11 bases and J by 0 bases, and 13 bases separated the two germline ends. There are 14 residues in the CDR3. Looked up from germline, CDR1 is MNHEY and CDR2 is SMNVEV (reference sequence).

The CDR3 spells CASSYRGGQYF. In DNA, the CDR3 is TGTGCCAGCAGTTACAGGGGAGGACAGTACTTC. This chain connects TRBV28 to TRBJ2-7; perhaps TRBD1 as D (7 bases). The CDR3 is 11 residues long. V lost 4 bases and J 10 bases, leaving 11 bases between the germline ends. Germline lookup yields CDR1 MDHEN and CDR2 SYDVKM.

This chain links TRBV5-1 with TRBJ2-7; TRBD2 might be the D (6 bases). V was cut by 4 bases and J by 2 bases, with 13 bases left in between. CDR1 and CDR2 from the germline V gene are SGHRS and YFSETQ. CDR3 size: 14 residues. The CDR3 sequence is CASSPRGGTYEQYF. CDR3 bases: TGCGCCAGCAGCCCCCGCGGAGGGACCTACGAGCAGTACTTC.

This chain connects TRBV7-3 to TRBJ1-2; TRBD1 is a possible D gene (5 bases). Germline-derived CDR1 and CDR2 are SGHTA and FQGTGA. The CDR3 length is 14 residues. Trimming shortened V by 5 bases and J by 4 bases, and 14 bases separated the two germline ends. The CDR3 DNA follows: TGTGCCAGCAGCCCCGGCCCAGGGCCCTATGGCTACACCTTC. It yields the protein CASSPGPGPYGYTF.

The chain joins TRBV5-1 to TRBJ2-2; 7 bases map to TRBD1. CDR1 and CDR2 (germline): SGHRS, YFSETQ. This CDR3 has 13 residues. V dropped 3 bases and J dropped 7; count of bases not matched to a gene: 3. CDR3 sequence reads: CASSYTGVGELFF. CDR3 DNA: TGCGCCAGCAGCTATACAGGGGTCGGGGAGCTGTTTTTT.

The chain joins TRBV7-2 to TRBJ2-1; the D gene is possibly TRBD2 (6 bases). The CDR3 sequence is 14 residues long. V gave up 1 base and J gave up 10 bases, with 14 bases separating them. Germline V lookup: CDR1 SGHTA, CDR2 FQGNSA. This CDR3 is CASSLDPGVGEQFF. CDR3 nucleotide sequence: TGTGCCAGCAGCTTAGACCCGGGAGTTGGCGAGCAGTTCTTC.

This clone appeared once. The genes are TRBV10-3 and TRBJ2-5, with TRBD1 as a possible D gene (7 bases). CDR1 and CDR2 (germline): ENHRY, SYGVKD. V lost 0 bases and J 4 bases, leaving 12 bases between the germline ends. The CDR3 runs to 15 residues. The CDR3 loop reads CAISESIRGAETQYF. The CDR3 nucleotides read TGTGCCATCAGTGAGTCGATCAGGGGGGCAGAGACCCAGTACTTC.

V is TRBV2 and J is TRBJ2-3; the match to TRBD2 covers 8 bases. CDR3 length equals 14 residues. CDR1 and CDR2 from the germline V gene are SNHLY and FYNNEI. V lost 8 bases to trimming and J lost 0 bases; unmatched junction nucleotides: 4. The CDR3 loop reads CASVAGISTDTQYF. CDR3 DNA: TGTGCCAGCGTAGCGGGGATTAGCACAGATACGCAGTATTTT.

This chain links TRBV6-1 with TRBJ1-6; D remains unclear. V was trimmed by 0 bases and J by 7 bases, leaving 16 bases between them. Germline V gene sequence: CDR1 MNHNS, CDR2 SASEGT. CDR3 length: 17 residues. CDR3 sequence (DNA): TGTGCCAGCAGTGAAGCGCCAAATCCCGGGAGAAATTCACCCCTCCACTTT. Its protein is CASSEAPNPGRNSPLHF.

The V and J genes are TRBV9 and TRBJ1-6; D gene ambiguous. In germline, CDR1 is SGDLS, CDR2 YYNGEE. Trimming shortened V by 3 bases and J by 8 bases, and 6 bases separated the two germline ends. This CDR3 comprises 12 residues. CDR3: CASSAVHSPLHF. The CDR3 nucleotides read TGTGCCAGCAGCGCTGTCCATTCACCCCTCCACTTT. Full variable domain (missing parts from reference TRBV9 and TRBJ1-6): DSGVTQTPKHLITATGQRVTLRCSPRSGDLSVYWYQQSLDQGLQFLIQYYNGEERAKGNILERFSAQQFPDLHSELNLSSLELGDSALYFCASSAVHSPLHFGNGTRLTVT.

The J gene is TRBJ2-5, the V gene TRBV27, with 10 positions matching TRBD2. Germline loops: CDR1 MNHEY, CDR2 SMNVEV (reference sequence). Trimming took 0 bases from V and 2 from J; bases not matched to a gene: 3. This CDR3 region has 16 residues. The CDR3 region has the DNA TGTGCCAGCAGTTTATCTGGACTAGCGGTACAAGAGACCCAGTACTTC. It yields the protein CASSLSGLAVQETQYF.

The chain carries TRBV20-1 and TRBJ2-6; D gene uncertain. Trimming cost V 3 bases and J 0 bases, with 12 bases left between them. CDR3 length: 16 amino acids. CDR1 and CDR2 (germline): DFQATT, SNEGSKA (reference sequence). In DNA form, the CDR3 reads TGCAGTGCTAGTGGTCCAGATTACTCTGGGGCCAACGTCCTGACTTTC. As protein: CSASGPDYSGANVLTF.

V gene TRBV9 combines with J gene TRBJ1-2; D call uncertain. The V gene's germline CDR1 is SGDLS and CDR2 YYNGEE. The V gene lost 4 bases and the J gene lost 5 bases, with 21 bases spanning the gap. The CDR3 sequence is 16 residues long. The CDR3 here is CASSHPSGGWEYGYTF. In nucleotides, the CDR3 is TGTGCCAGCAGCCATCCCTCGGGAGGGTGGGAGTATGGCTACACCTTC.

The chain joins TRBV7-2 to TRBJ1-6, with D uncertain. Trimming removed 1 base from V and 5 bases from J, with 9 bases in between. Per the germline V gene, CDR1 is SGHTA and CDR2 is FQGNSA. This CDR3 region has 15 residues. CDR3 amino acids: CASSLVRLNNSPLHF. For the CDR3, the DNA is TGTGCCAGCAGCTTAGTACGGTTGAATAATTCACCCCTCCACTTT.

The chain couples TRBV29-1 to TRBJ2-5; TRBD1 might be the D (6 bases). This CDR3 spans 15 amino acids. V lost 4 bases to trimming and J lost 1 base, with 16 bases between them. The germline gives CDR1 SQVTM, CDR2 ANQGSEA. The DNA of the CDR3 is TGCAGCGTTGTAGGCGGACAGTTGCCCCAAGAGACCCAGTACTTC. It specifies CSVVGGQLPQETQYF. Using reference TRBV29-1 and TRBJ2-5 for the parts outside the CDR3, the full variable domain is SAVISQKPSRDICQRGTSLTIQCQVDSQVTMMFWYRQQPGQSLTLIATANQGSEATYESGFVIDKFPISRPNLTFSTLTVSNMSPEDSSIYLCSVVGGQLPQETQYFGPGTRLLVL.

V usage is TRBV18 and J usage is TRBJ2-5; tentatively, D is TRBD1 (6 bases). The length of the CDR3 is 15 residues. Germline V gene lookup returns CDR1 KGHSH and CDR2 LQKENI. Trimming took off 8 bases at V and 2 bases at J, with 18 bases between the two ends. CDR3 in DNA: TGTGCCAGCCAGGGGCGATTTCAGGGACAAGAGACCCAGTACTTC. Translating it yields CASQGRFQGQETQYF.

This chain connects TRBV5-4 to TRBJ1-5; 11 bases match TRBD1. Losses at the gene ends were 4 bases for V and 7 bases for J; bases not matched to a gene: 10. The length of the CDR3 is 16 residues. Germline lookup yields CDR1 SGHNT and CDR2 YYREEE (reference sequence). CDR3 coding DNA: TGTGCCAGCAGCCCATACCCGGGACAGGGGGTCCAGCCCCAGCATTTT. This codes for CASSPYPGQGVQPQHF.

The chain carries TRBV11-2 and TRBJ2-5; a possible D gene is TRBD2 (5 bases). Trimming cost V 1 base and J 2 bases, with 5 bases left between them. This CDR3 is 13 amino acids long. Germline CDR1 SGHAT, CDR2 FQNNGV. This chain's CDR3 is CASSLGGQETQYF. The CDR3 DNA reads TGTGCCAGCAGCTTAGGAGGGCAAGAGACCCAGTACTTC. The full variable domain, in which reference TRBV11-2 and TRBJ2-5 provide the parts outside the CDR3, is EAGVAQSPRYKIIEKRQSVAFWCNPISGHATLYWYQQILGQGPKLLIQFQNNGVVDDSQLPKDRFSAERLKGVDSTLKIQPAKLEDSAVYLCASSLGGQETQYFGPGTRLLVL.

The rearrangement uses TRBV12-3 or TRBV12-4 and TRBJ2-3, with unresolved D. This CDR3 spans 13 amino acids. The V end was cut by 7 bases, the J end by 0 bases, with 8 bases between. The CDR3 coding sequence is TGTGCCAGCACCCTCTCCAGCACAGATACGCAGTATTTT. Translated, it gives CASTLSSTDTQYF.

The chain carries TRBV6-5 and TRBJ1-2; 9 bases are a match to TRBD1. J was trimmed by 8 bases and V by 5 bases; bases with no gene match: 6. This CDR3 is 13 amino acids long. CDR1 and CDR2 from the germline V gene are MNHEY and SVGAGI. The CDR3 region is CASSPRTGEGYTF. The DNA for the CDR3 is TGTGCCAGCAGTCCCCGGACAGGGGAGGGCTACACCTTC.

This clone was recorded only once. The chain uses TRBV2 and TRBJ1-2; D is unresolved. CDR3 length equals 13 residues. Germline CDR1 reads SNHLY; CDR2 reads FYNNEI. Trimming took off 6 bases at V and 6 bases at J, with 14 bases between the two ends. The CDR3 DNA is TGTGCCAGCAGCTGGGTAAACCAGAATGGCTACACCTTC. Residues: CASSWVNQNGYTF.

This clone was detected once. Mismatch with germline at one junction end may stem from a read error. The gene calls are TRBV18 and TRBJ1-4, with TRBD1 identical over 7 bases. The CDR3 consists of 14 residues. Germline CDR1 KGHSH, CDR2 LQKENI. CDR3 in amino acids: CASSPGQLNGKLFF. CDR3 DNA sequence: TGTGCCAGCTCACCGGGACAGCTGAATGGAAAACTGTTTTTT.

This chain connects TRBV5-6 to TRBJ1-3; D is unresolved. The germline gives CDR1 SGHDT, CDR2 YYEEEE. V dropped 3 bases and J dropped 4 bases, with 20 bases sitting between them. CDR3 length: 17 residues. In DNA, the CDR3 is TGTGCCAGCAGCTACGGAGGACCTAGGGTGTCAGGAAACACCATATATTTT. Translated, it gives CASSYGGPRVSGNTIYF.